This T cell receptor beta chain appears in the sequencing data of a study of beta chain features in type 1 diabetes. Study-level findings and limits: TCRB CDR3s were moderately but significantly shorter in Type 1 diabetes patients in all four CD4+ subsets. The naive, central memory and Treg TCRB repertoires showed an apparent similarity that was greater among patients than among healthy donors. In patients and controls equally, PCR might favor templates that are shorter. Insertions were fewer and deletions more numerous at VDJ junctions in type 1 diabetes patients.

Concerning this clone itself: What it recognizes is unknown. Mismatch with germline at one junction end may stem from a read error.

The length of the CDR3 is 13 residues. Germline-derived CDR1 and CDR2 are ENHRY and SYGVKD. Reverse transcription of all isolated RNA meant that expressed TCRB transcripts were sequenced. Sequencing was performed with immunoSEQ multiplex PCR; in TCRdb, only in-frame clones are kept and a portion is missing. Altogether 12,000 to 15,000 clones are present, around three fifths being singletons, with the ten largest covering 0.55% to 0.6%. This rearrangement joins TRBV10-3 to TRBJ1-5, with TRBD1 matching over 9 bases. This clonotype originated in a woman under 30 with type 1 diabetes. Sample: stem cell memory CD4+ T cells from blood. The DNA of the CDR3 is TGTGCCATCCGTGACAGGGGGTCCCAGCCCCAGCATTTT. Translation: CAIRDRGSQPQHF.